Below are 5 T cell receptor beta chains sequenced from a single sample in a study of technical replicates of blood from four donors. Clones were sequenced by immunoSEQ multiplex PCR, and TCRdb holds only the in-frame ones, with some missing. Here the sample spans around 49,000 clones, around 96% being singletons. Source material: T cells isolated from PBMCs. These receptor sequences come from a human donor in good health.

The chain uses TRBV27 and TRBJ2-7; D possibly corresponds to TRBD2 (5 bases). CDR3 size: 15 residues. Germline CDR1 reads MNHEY; CDR2 reads SMNVEV (reference sequence). V was shortened by 0 bases and J by 5 bases, with 14 bases between the two germline ends. CDR3 sequence: CASSLSSARAHEQYF. The CDR3 nucleotides read TGTGCCAGCAGTTTATCCTCCGCGCGGGCCCACGAGCAGTACTTC.

This clone was counted a single time. The chain has TRBV6-5 and TRBJ1-5; no definite D call. Germline V gene data show CDR1 as MNHEY and CDR2 as SVGAGI. The germline V and J ends were trimmed by 5 bases and 6 bases, with 11 bases remaining between them. This CDR3 comprises 13 residues. The CDR3 loop is CASSATRGQPQHF. The CDR3 nucleotides read TGTGCCAGCAGTGCTACCAGAGGTCAGCCCCAGCATTTT.

The chain links TRBV2 to TRBJ2-1, with a weak D call TRBD1 (6 bases). This CDR3 comprises 15 residues. Trimming took 6 bases from V and 0 from J, leaving 12 bases between them. Per germline, CDR1 SNHLY and CDR2 FYNNEI. CDR3 sequence reads: CASRPRDNSYNEQFF. CDR3 DNA sequence: TGTGCCAGCAGGCCCCGGGACAACTCCTACAATGAGCAGTTCTTC.

The chain carries TRBV4-1 and TRBJ1-4; D is unclear. Germline V gene sequence: CDR1 MGHRA, CDR2 YSYEKL. The CDR3 contains 14 residues. Trimming stripped 1 base from V and 10 bases from J, with 13 bases between. Written as DNA, the CDR3 is TGCGCCAGCAGCCAAGTAAGGAGGAGGCCAAAACTGTTTTTT. Translated: CASSQVRRRPKLFF.

The genes are TRBV13 and TRBJ2-3; the D gene is possibly TRBD2 (5 bases). Trimming removed 5 bases from V and 1 base from J, with 16 bases in between. In germline, CDR1 is PRHDT, CDR2 FYEKMQ (reference sequence). The CDR3 loop spans 16 amino acids. The CDR3 region is CASSDGGGYGTDTQYF. CDR3 coding DNA: TGTGCCAGCAGCGACGGCGGAGGCTATGGCACAGATACGCAGTATTTT.